This TCR beta chain was captured by sequencing in a study of cytomegalovirus exposure and HLA in healthy donors. Both 60 Vbeta primers and 13 Jbeta primers went into the PCR. Clones were sequenced by immunoSEQ multiplex PCR, and TCRdb holds only the in-frame ones, with some missing. Of around 130,000 clones in the sample, 60% to 80% are singletons; the top ten hold over 0.8%. Germline V lookup: CDR1 SGHDT, CDR2 YYEEEE. There are 17 residues in the CDR3. V gave up 4 bases and J gave up 1 base; unmatched junction bases: 13. V and J are TRBV5-6 and TRBJ2-7, with 8 bases matching TRBD1. This TCR was recovered from a woman aged 55-70 years in good health and CMV-seronegative. The sample was PBMCs. CDR3: CASSAIGQGGGSYEQYF. The CDR3 region has the DNA TGTGCCAGCAGCGCGATCGGACAGGGAGGAGGGTCCTACGAGCAGTACTTC.